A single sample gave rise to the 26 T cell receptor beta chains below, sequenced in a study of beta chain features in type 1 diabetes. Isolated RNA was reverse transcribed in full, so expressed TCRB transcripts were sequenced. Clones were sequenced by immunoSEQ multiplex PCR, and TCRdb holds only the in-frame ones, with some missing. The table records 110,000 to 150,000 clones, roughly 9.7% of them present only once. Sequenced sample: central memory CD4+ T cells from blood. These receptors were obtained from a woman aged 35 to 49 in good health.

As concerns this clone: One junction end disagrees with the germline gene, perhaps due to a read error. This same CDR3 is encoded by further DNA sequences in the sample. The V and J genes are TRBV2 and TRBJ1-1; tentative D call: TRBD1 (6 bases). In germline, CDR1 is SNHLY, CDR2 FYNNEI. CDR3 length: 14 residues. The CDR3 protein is CASRGFRGGAEAFF. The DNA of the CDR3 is TGTGCCAGCAGGGGGTTCAGGGGTGGGGCTGAAGCTTTTTTT.

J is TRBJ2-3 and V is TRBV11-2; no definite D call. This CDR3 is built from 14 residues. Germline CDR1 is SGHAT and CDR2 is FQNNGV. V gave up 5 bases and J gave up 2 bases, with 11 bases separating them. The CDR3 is CASSPEALTDTQYF. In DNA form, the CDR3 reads TGTGCCAGCAGCCCAGAGGCCCTCACAGATACGCAGTATTTT. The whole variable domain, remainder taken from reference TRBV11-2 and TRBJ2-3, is EAGVAQSPRYKIIEKRQSVAFWCNPISGHATLYWYQQILGQGPKLLIQFQNNGVVDDSQLPKDRFSAERLKGVDSTLKIQPAKLEDSAVYLCASSPEALTDTQYFGPGTRLTVL.

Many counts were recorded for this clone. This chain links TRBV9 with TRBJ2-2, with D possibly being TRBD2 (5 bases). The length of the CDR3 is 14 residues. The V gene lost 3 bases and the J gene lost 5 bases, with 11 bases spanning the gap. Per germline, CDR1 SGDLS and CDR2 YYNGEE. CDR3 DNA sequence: TGTGCCAGCAGCGCGACCAGGAGGACCGGGGAGCTGTTTTTT. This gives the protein CASSATRRTGELFF.

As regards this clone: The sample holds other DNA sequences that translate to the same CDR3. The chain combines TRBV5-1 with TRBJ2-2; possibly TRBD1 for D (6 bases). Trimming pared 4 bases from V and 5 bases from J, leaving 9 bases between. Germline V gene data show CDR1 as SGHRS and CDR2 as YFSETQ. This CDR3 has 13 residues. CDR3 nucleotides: TGCGCCAGCAGCCCACAGGGAACCGGGGAGCTGTTTTTT. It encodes CASSPQGTGELFF.

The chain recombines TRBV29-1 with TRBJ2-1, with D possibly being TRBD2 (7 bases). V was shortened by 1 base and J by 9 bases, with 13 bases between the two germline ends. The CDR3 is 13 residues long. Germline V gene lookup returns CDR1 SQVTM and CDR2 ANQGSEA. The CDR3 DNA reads TGCAGCGTTGAAGGGTGGGGGGGCGGTGAGCAGTTCTTC. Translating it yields CSVEGWGGGEQFF.

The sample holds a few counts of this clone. The CDR3 sequence: CASWARSSFADTQYF. The CDR3 bases are TGTGCCAGTTGGGCCAGGTCGTCTTTCGCAGATACGCAGTATTTT. The gene calls are TRBV19 and TRBJ2-3; D is undetermined. The V and J ends lost 8 bases and 4 bases respectively, with 19 bases between them. Germline loops: CDR1 LNHDA, CDR2 SQIVND (reference sequence). The CDR3 spans 15 residues. The full variable domain, with the rest looked up from reference TRBV19 and TRBJ2-3, is DGGITQSPKYLFRKEGQNVTLSCEQNLNHDAMYWYRQDPGQGLRLIYYSQIVNDFQKGDIAEGYSVSREKKESFPLTVTSAQKNPTAFYLCASWARSSFADTQYFGPGTRLTVL.

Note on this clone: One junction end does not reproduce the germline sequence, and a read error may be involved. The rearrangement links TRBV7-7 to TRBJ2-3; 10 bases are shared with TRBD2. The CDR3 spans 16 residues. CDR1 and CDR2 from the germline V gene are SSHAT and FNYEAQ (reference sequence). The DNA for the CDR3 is TGTGCTAGCAGCTCCCTGACTAGCGGGCGAGGGGATACGCAGTATTTT. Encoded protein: CASSSLTSGRGDTQYF.

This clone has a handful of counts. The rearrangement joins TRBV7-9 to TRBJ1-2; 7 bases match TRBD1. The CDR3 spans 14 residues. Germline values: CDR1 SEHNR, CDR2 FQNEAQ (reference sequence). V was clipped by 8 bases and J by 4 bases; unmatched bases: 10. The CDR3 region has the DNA TGTGCCAGCGCCGGAGGGACAGCATTCTATGGCTACACCTTC. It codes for CASAGGTAFYGYTF.

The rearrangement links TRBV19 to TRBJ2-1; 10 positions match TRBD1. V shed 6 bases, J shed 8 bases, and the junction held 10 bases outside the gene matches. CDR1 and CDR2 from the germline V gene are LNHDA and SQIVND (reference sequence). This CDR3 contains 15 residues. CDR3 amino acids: CASRGRDRGSYEQFF. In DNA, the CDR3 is TGTGCCAGTAGGGGCCGGGACAGGGGTAGTTATGAGCAGTTCTTC. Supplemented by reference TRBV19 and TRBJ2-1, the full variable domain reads DGGITQSPKYLFRKEGQNVTLSCEQNLNHDAMYWYRQDPGQGLRLIYYSQIVNDFQKGDIAEGYSVSREKKESFPLTVTSAQKNPTAFYLCASRGRDRGSYEQFFGPGTRLTVL.

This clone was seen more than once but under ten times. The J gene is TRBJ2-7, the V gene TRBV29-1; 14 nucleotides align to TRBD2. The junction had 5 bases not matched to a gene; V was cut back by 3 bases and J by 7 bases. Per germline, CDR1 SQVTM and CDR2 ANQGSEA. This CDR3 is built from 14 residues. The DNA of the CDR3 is TGCAGCGTTGACCTGACTAGCGGGGGGGCTGAGCAGTACTTC. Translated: CSVDLTSGGAEQYF.

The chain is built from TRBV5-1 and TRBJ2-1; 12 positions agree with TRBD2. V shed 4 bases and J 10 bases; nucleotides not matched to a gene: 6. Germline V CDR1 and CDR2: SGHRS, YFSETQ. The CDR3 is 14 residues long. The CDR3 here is CASSTLAGGREQFF. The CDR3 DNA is TGCGCCAGCAGCACCCTAGCGGGGGGGCGGGAGCAGTTCTTC. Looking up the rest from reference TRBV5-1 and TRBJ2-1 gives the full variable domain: KAGVTQTPRYLIKTRGQQVTLSCSPISGHRSVSWYQQTPGQGLQFLFEYFSETQRNKGNFPGRFSGRQFSNSRSEMNVSTLELGDSALYLCASSTLAGGREQFFGPGTRLTVL.

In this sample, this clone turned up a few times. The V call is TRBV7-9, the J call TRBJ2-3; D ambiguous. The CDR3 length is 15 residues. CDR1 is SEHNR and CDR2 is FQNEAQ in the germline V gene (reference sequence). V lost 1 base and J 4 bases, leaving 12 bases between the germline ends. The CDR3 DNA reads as TGTGCCAGCAGCTTAGGAGGCGCGGTTTCAGATACGCAGTATTTT. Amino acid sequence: CASSLGGAVSDTQYF.

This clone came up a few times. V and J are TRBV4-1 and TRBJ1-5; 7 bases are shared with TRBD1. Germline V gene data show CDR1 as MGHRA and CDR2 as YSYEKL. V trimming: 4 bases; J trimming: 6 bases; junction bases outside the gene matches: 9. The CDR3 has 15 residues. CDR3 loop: CASSPQTGMGQPQHF. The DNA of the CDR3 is TGCGCCAGCAGCCCACAGACAGGGATGGGTCAGCCCCAGCATTTT.

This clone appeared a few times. This CDR3 reads CASSLERPPGETQYF. Here the CDR3 DNA reads TGTGCCAGCAGCTTAGAGAGACCCCCCGGGGAGACCCAGTACTTC. This chain links TRBV7-7 with TRBJ2-5; D is unclear. CDR1 and CDR2 from the germline V gene are SSHAT and FNYEAQ (reference sequence). The CDR3 has 15 residues. V was pared by 1 base and J by 5 bases, with 14 bases between.

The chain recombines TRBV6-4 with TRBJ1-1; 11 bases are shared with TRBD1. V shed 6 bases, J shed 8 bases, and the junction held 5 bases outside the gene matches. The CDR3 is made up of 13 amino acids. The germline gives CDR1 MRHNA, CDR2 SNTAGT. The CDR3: CASSPGQGAEAFF. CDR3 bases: TGTGCCAGCAGCCCCGGACAGGGGGCAGAAGCTTTCTTT.

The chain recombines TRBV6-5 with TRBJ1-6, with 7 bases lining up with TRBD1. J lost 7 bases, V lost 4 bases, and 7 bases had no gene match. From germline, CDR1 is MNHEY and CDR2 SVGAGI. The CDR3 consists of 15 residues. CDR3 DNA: TGTGCCAGCAGTTCGAGGACAGGCGAAAATTCACCCCTCCACTTT. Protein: CASSSRTGENSPLHF.

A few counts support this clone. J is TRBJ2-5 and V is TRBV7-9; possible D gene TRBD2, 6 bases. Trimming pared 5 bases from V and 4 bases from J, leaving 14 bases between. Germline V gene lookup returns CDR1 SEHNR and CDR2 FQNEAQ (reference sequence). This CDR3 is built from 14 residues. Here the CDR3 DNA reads TGTGCCAGCAGCGGTGCTAGCGCACGAGAGACCCAGTACTTC. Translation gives CASSGASARETQYF.

The CDR3: CASSVAVRGDTGELFF. CDR3 sequence (DNA): TGTGCCAGCAGCGTAGCTGTCCGGGGGGACACCGGGGAGCTGTTTTTT. The V and J genes are TRBV9 and TRBJ2-2, with TRBD2 matching over 7 bases. Per the germline V gene, CDR1 is SGDLS and CDR2 is YYNGEE. This CDR3 has 16 residues. Germline trimming cut 0 bases from V and 3 bases from J; bases unmatched to any gene: 5.

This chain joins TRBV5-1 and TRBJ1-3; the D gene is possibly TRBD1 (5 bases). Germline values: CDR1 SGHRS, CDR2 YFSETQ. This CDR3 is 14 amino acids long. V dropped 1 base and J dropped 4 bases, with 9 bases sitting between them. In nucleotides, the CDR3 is TGCGCCAGCAGCTTGCAGGGAACCGGAAACACCATATATTTT. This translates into CASSLQGTGNTIYF.

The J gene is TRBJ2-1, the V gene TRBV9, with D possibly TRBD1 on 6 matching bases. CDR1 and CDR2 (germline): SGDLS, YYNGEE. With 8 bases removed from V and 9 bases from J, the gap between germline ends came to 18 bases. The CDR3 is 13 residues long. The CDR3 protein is CARRTGEGGEQFF. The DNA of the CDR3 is TGTGCCAGGAGGACTGGGGAAGGGGGTGAGCAGTTCTTC.

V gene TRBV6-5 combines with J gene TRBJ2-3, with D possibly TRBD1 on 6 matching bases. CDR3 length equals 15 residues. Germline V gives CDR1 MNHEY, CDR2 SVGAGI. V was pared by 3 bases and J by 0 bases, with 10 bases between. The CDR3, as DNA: TGTGCCAGCAGTTATGGGACAACTAGCACAGATACGCAGTATTTT. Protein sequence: CASSYGTTSTDTQYF.

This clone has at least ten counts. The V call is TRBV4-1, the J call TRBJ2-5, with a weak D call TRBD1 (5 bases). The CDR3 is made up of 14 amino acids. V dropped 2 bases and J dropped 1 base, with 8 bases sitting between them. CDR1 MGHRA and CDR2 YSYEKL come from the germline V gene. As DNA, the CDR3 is TGCGCCAGCAGCCAACTTAGGGGCCAAGAGACCCAGTACTTC. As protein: CASSQLRGQETQYF.

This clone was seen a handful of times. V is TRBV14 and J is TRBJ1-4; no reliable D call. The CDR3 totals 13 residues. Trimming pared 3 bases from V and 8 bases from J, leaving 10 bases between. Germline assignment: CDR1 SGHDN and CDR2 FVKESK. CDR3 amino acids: CASSQDGREKLFF. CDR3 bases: TGTGCCAGCAGCCAGGACGGGAGGGAAAAACTGTTTTTT.

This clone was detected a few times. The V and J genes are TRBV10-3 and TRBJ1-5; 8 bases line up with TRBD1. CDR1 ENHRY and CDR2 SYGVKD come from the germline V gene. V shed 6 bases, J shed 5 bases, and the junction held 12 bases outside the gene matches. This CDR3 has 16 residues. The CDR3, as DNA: TGTGCCATCAGCCAGACCACAGGGGGAGGGCATCAGCCCCAGCATTTT. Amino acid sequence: CAISQTTGGGHQPQHF.

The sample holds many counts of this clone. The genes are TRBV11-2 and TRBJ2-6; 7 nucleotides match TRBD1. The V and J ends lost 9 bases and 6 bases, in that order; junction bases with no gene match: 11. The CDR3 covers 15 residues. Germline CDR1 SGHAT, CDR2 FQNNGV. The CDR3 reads CASPTGRGEANVLTF. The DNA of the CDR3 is TGTGCCAGTCCGACAGGGCGAGGGGAGGCCAACGTCCTGACTTTC. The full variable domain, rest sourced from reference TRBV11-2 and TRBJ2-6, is EAGVAQSPRYKIIEKRQSVAFWCNPISGHATLYWYQQILGQGPKLLIQFQNNGVVDDSQLPKDRFSAERLKGVDSTLKIQPAKLEDSAVYLCASPTGRGEANVLTFGAGSRLTVL.

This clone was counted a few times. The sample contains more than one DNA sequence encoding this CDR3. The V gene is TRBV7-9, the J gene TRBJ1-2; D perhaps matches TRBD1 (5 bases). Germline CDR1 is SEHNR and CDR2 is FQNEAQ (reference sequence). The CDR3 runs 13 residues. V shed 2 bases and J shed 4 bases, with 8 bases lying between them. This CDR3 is CASSLQGPYGYTF. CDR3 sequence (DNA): TGTGCCAGCAGCTTACAGGGTCCCTATGGCTACACCTTC.